Detailed here is one TCR beta chain. The antigen is unknown. The sample comes from a study of T-cell memory formation after mild COVID-19. Overall study results and limits: Nothing confirmed that second-wave clones peaking on day 37 were specific for SARS-CoV-2. Clones which contracted sat mainly in CM and EM if CD4+, and in EMRA if CD8+. From day 15 to 85, contracting clones were balanced between CD4 and CD8, whereas later expanders leaned toward CD4+.

TCRdb re-called the 5' RACE reads through MiXCR, storing one row per CDR3 protein. There are 250,000 to 400,000 distinct CDR3 sequences in the sample; around 15% occur only once, and 21% lies in the top ten. Germline-derived CDR1 and CDR2 are MGHRA and YSYEKL. The CDR3 has 14 residues. V lost 2 bases and J lost 6, with 11 bases in between. Sequencing used PBMCs or a T cell subset sorted from them (not recorded which). The clonotype comes from a man younger than 35 who had mild COVID-19 (a few samples of this study predate the infection). Cell type and time point are not known. The chain is built from TRBV4-1 and TRBJ2-1; unclear D gene. The CDR3 sequence: CASSQPWGSNEQFF. CDR3 coding DNA: TGCGCCAGCAGCCAACCTTGGGGAAGCAATGAGCAGTTCTTC.